These 20 T cell receptor beta chains were sequenced from one sample in a study of blood T cell repertoires in COVID-19. The table came from immunoSEQ multiplex PCR; TCRdb's copy has only in-frame clones and leaves some out. The repertoire holds under 300,000 clones, with 88% as singletons. The sample was peripheral blood. These receptors originate from a woman aged 40 to 49 who had recovered from COVID-19.

The V call is TRBV9, the J call TRBJ1-2; 8 positions match TRBD1. Germline V gene sequence: CDR1 SGDLS, CDR2 YYNGEE. This CDR3 is 14 amino acids long. Trimming removed 3 bases from V and 8 bases from J; junction bases left unmatched: 9. In DNA form, the CDR3 reads TGTGCCAGCAGCGCTCAGGACAGGGAGGACGGCTACACCTTC. It encodes CASSAQDREDGYTF.

The V and J genes are TRBV27 and TRBJ2-3; 14 bases map to TRBD2. Looked up from germline, CDR1 is MNHEY and CDR2 is SMNVEV (reference sequence). The CDR3 runs to 18 residues. V shed 6 bases and J 4 bases; nucleotides not matched to a gene: 12. The CDR3 nucleotides read TGTGCCAGCAGGGGGGGGACTAGCGGGAGAGGGGTCCCAGATACGCAGTATTTT. This codes for CASRGGTSGRGVPDTQYF.

The chain is built from TRBV11-2 and TRBJ2-7; D gene uncertain. Germline values: CDR1 SGHAT, CDR2 FQNNGV. The V and J ends lost 5 bases and 1 base respectively, with 21 bases between them. This CDR3 spans 17 amino acids. CDR3 nucleotides: TGTGCCAGCAGCCTACTTCCTCAGTGGTCGGAGTCCTACGAGCAGTACTTC. Protein product: CASSLLPQWSESYEQYF. Complete variable domain (other parts from reference TRBV11-2 and TRBJ2-7): EAGVAQSPRYKIIEKRQSVAFWCNPISGHATLYWYQQILGQGPKLLIQFQNNGVVDDSQLPKDRFSAERLKGVDSTLKIQPAKLEDSAVYLCASSLLPQWSESYEQYFGPGTRLTVT.

CDR3 in amino acids: CASSYLWSSGNTIYF. In DNA, the CDR3 is TGTGCCAGCAGTTATCTCTGGAGCTCTGGAAACACCATATATTTT. The chain couples TRBV6-2 or TRBV6-3 to TRBJ1-3, with D hard to call. Germline V CDR1 and CDR2: MNHEY, SVGEGT. V was trimmed by 3 bases and J by 0 bases, leaving 9 bases between them. The CDR3 covers 15 residues.

The chain employs TRBV2 and TRBJ2-4, with a possible D match to TRBD2 (6 bases). V lost 1 base to trimming and J lost 2 bases, with 12 bases between them. The CDR3 length is 16 residues. The germline V gene encodes CDR1 SNHLY and CDR2 FYNNEI. The CDR3 region has the DNA TGTGCCAGCAGTGAAGGGAGGGGTAATTCCAAAAACATTCAGTACTTC. Translation: CASSEGRGNSKNIQYF.

This sequence joins TRBV19 and TRBJ2-7; TRBD1 might be the D (7 bases). Trimming stripped 8 bases from V and 0 bases from J, with 17 bases between. CDR1 is LNHDA and CDR2 is SQIVND in the germline V gene (reference sequence). This CDR3 comprises 15 residues. The CDR3: CASGTQGVSSYEQYF. The CDR3 nucleotides read TGTGCCAGTGGGACTCAGGGGGTGAGCTCCTACGAGCAGTACTTC.

The CDR3 spells CSVGRETQYF. The CDR3 DNA reads as TGCAGCGTTGGGAGGGAGACCCAGTACTTC. V gene TRBV29-1 combines with J gene TRBJ2-5; maybe TRBD2 (5 bases). Deletions cut 4 bases from V and 5 bases from J, with 5 bases between. This CDR3 is 10 amino acids long. Germline-derived CDR1 and CDR2 are SQVTM and ANQGSEA.

The chain is built from TRBV5-4 and TRBJ1-2; TRBD1 aligns across 7 bases. The V gene's germline CDR1 is SGHNT and CDR2 YYREEE (reference sequence). After removal of 1 base from V and 8 bases from J, the junction contained 11 bases not matched to a gene. CDR3 size: 15 residues. The CDR3 region is CASSLTPGGQWGYTF. CDR3 nucleotides: TGTGCCAGCAGCTTGACGCCAGGGGGACAGTGGGGCTACACCTTC.

The gene calls are TRBV15 and TRBJ2-1; D is possibly TRBD1 (5 bases). The length of the CDR3 is 16 residues. Germline V gene lookup returns CDR1 LNHNV and CDR2 YYDKDF (reference sequence). Trimming removed 4 bases at V and 6 bases at J, with 19 bases between. CDR3 in DNA: TGTGCCACCAGCACCCGACCCCTAACAAGGGGCAATGAGCAGTTCTTC. This codes for CATSTRPLTRGNEQFF.

This chain joins TRBV18 and TRBJ2-5, with 7 bases lining up with TRBD2. The CDR3 sequence is 15 residues long. The ends lost 1 base at V and 5 bases at J; junction bases unmatched: 7. Germline V gene data show CDR1 as KGHSH and CDR2 as LQKENI. The CDR3 bases are TGTGCCAGCTCACCACTTGCGGGAGTAAGGGAGACCCAGTACTTC. This translates into CASSPLAGVRETQYF.

This clone came up a few times. The V call is TRBV2, the J call TRBJ1-3, with 7 bases matching TRBD1. With 9 bases clipped from V and 4 bases from J, the junction kept 6 bases outside the gene matches. CDR1 is SNHLY, CDR2 FYNNEI, per germline. The CDR3 is 13 amino acids. CDR3 nucleotides: TGTGCCAGGGCCGGGACAGACGGAAACACCATATATTTT. Translation: CARAGTDGNTIYF.

The V and J genes are TRBV4-2 and TRBJ1-1, with TRBD1 matching over 7 bases. Unmatched junction bases numbered 5, after V lost 4 bases and J lost 0 bases. Germline CDR1 is LGHNA and CDR2 is YNFKEQ. The CDR3 is 15 residues long. CDR3 bases: TGTGCCAGCAGCCCAGCGACAGGGTTGAACACTGAAGCTTTCTTT. This codes for CASSPATGLNTEAFF.

The rearrangement joins TRBV28 to TRBJ2-7; TRBD1 might be the D (5 bases). Germline V gene lookup returns CDR1 MDHEN and CDR2 SYDVKM. This CDR3 is 15 amino acids long. Between the trimmed V and J ends, which lost 5 bases and 0 bases, there was a span of 14 bases. In DNA form, the CDR3 reads TGTGCCAGCAGTACCACAGGAAGAAGCTCCTACGAGCAGTACTTC. It yields the protein CASSTTGRSSYEQYF.

The chain employs TRBV7-2 and TRBJ1-2; a possible D gene is TRBD1 (5 bases). The V gene lost 1 base and the J gene lost 8 bases, with 11 bases spanning the gap. Germline-derived CDR1 and CDR2 are SGHTA and FQGNSA. This CDR3 region has 13 residues. The CDR3 DNA reads TGTGCCAGCAGCTTAGAGGCAGGGAAGGGCTACACCTTC. It specifies CASSLEAGKGYTF.

The chain has TRBV28 and TRBJ2-7; D remains ambiguous. The CDR3 is 15 residues long. In germline, CDR1 is MDHEN, CDR2 SYDVKM. With 6 bases removed from V and 3 bases from J, the gap between germline ends came to 18 bases. This CDR3 reads CASSLGRFTVYEQYF. The CDR3, as DNA: TGTGCCAGCAGCTTAGGGCGCTTTACCGTCTACGAGCAGTACTTC.

The sample holds one count of this clone. V is TRBV28 and J is TRBJ2-7; 7 bases align to TRBD2. The V gene end was trimmed by 8 bases and the J gene end by 5 bases; junction bases not matched to a gene: 9. CDR1 and CDR2 (germline): MDHEN, SYDVKM. This CDR3 region has 13 residues. CDR3 sequence (DNA): TGTGCCAGCTGGATGGGCGGGAGCCACGAGCAGTACTTC. This sequence encodes CASWMGGSHEQYF.

This chain joins TRBV5-1 and TRBJ2-7, with a weak D call TRBD1 (8 bases). CDR3 length: 14 amino acids. Trimming cost V 4 bases and J 4 bases, with 15 bases left between them. Germline V gene data show CDR1 as SGHRS and CDR2 as YFSETQ. The CDR3 sequence: CASSEIQGGYEQYF. The DNA for the CDR3 is TGCGCCAGCAGCGAAATACAGGGGGGGTACGAGCAGTACTTC. The complete variable domain, with remaining parts taken from reference TRBV5-1 and TRBJ2-7, reads KAGVTQTPRYLIKTRGQQVTLSCSPISGHRSVSWYQQTPGQGLQFLFEYFSETQRNKGNFPGRFSGRQFSNSRSEMNVSTLELGDSALYLCASSEIQGGYEQYFGPGTRLTVT.

The gene calls are TRBV7-8 and TRBJ2-1; TRBD2 is a possible D gene (5 bases). V was cut by 1 base and J by 3 bases, with 13 bases left in between. CDR1 is SGHVS, CDR2 FQNEAQ, per germline. The CDR3 totals 16 residues. CDR3 region: CASSLGTGRVYNEQFF. The CDR3 nucleotides are TGTGCCAGCAGCTTAGGAACGGGAAGGGTCTACAATGAGCAGTTCTTC.

The chain couples TRBV7-2 to TRBJ2-7, with 8 positions matching TRBD2. Trimming took 1 base from V and 1 from J; bases not matched to a gene: 3. Germline V gene lookup returns CDR1 SGHTA and CDR2 FQGNSA. This CDR3 contains 15 residues. The CDR3 DNA reads as TGTGCCAGCAGCTTAGAGACTAGCGCATCCTACGAGCAGTACTTC. This gives the protein CASSLETSASYEQYF.

The genes are TRBV5-1 and TRBJ1-5; the match to TRBD1 covers 7 bases. This CDR3 comprises 17 residues. Germline V CDR1 and CDR2: SGHRS, YFSETQ. J was trimmed by 1 base and V by 5 bases; bases with no gene match: 12. The CDR3 coding sequence is TGCGCCAGCAGACAGATAAGAGAGGACAGGAGCAATCAGCCCCAGCATTTT. It specifies CASRQIREDRSNQPQHF.